A selection of T cell receptor beta chains follows, all from one sample in a study of cytotoxic CD8 clonotypes in ibrutinib-treated CLL. Profiling relied on immunoSEQ multiplex PCR, and the TCRdb table lists in-frame clones only, not all of them. The data contain 300,000 or so clones, 67% of them singletons. Source: PBMCs, taken after 36 months of ibrutinib treatment. The origin of the receptors is a human donor with chronic lymphocytic leukemia. CDR3s include the opening cysteine and the closing phenylalanine or tryptophan. A D gene is named only where the DNA matches it firmly. The size field is filled for only some rows; it gives once, few, many or a size class.

abundance: once
d_gene: .
j_gene: TRBJ1-2
v_gene: TRBV6-6
CDR3aa: CASSYRTENYGYTF
CDR3nt: TGTGCCAGCAGTTACCGCACAGAGAACTATGGCTACACCTTC

abundance: .
d_gene: .
j_gene: TRBJ1-6
v_gene: TRBV10-2
CDR3aa: CASSELRWAGLKNSPLHF
CDR3nt: TGCGCCAGCAGTGAGTTAAGGTGGGCAGGCCTGAAGAATTCACCCCTCCACTTT

abundance: few
d_gene: .
j_gene: TRBJ1-5
v_gene: TRBV4-1
CDR3aa: CASSPAGNSNQPQHF
CDR3nt: TGCGCCAGCAGCCCCGCGGGAAATAGCAATCAGCCCCAGCATTTT

abundance: .
d_gene: TRBD2
j_gene: TRBJ2-7
v_gene: TRBV5-1
CDR3aa: CASRKAGANEQYF
CDR3nt: TGCGCCAGCAGAAAGGCGGGAGCTAACGAGCAGTACTTC

abundance: few
d_gene: .
j_gene: TRBJ1-1
v_gene: TRBV4-1
CDR3aa: CASSLREVVNTEAFF
CDR3nt: TGCGCCAGCAGCCTTAGGGAGGTAGTGAACACTGAAGCTTTCTTT

abundance: .
d_gene: TRBD2
j_gene: TRBJ2-1
v_gene: TRBV9
CDR3aa: CASSVGSSGRHEQFF
CDR3nt: TGTGCCAGCAGCGTAGGGTCTAGCGGGAGACATGAGCAGTTCTTC

abundance: .
d_gene: TRBD1
j_gene: TRBJ1-4
v_gene: TRBV9
CDR3aa: CASSVGQGGREKLFF
CDR3nt: TGTGCCAGCAGCGTAGGACAGGGGGGTCGGGAAAAACTGTTTTTT

abundance: once
d_gene: .
j_gene: TRBJ2-7
v_gene: TRBV4-1
CDR3aa: CASSQVPGVISYEQYF
CDR3nt: TGCGCCAGCAGCCAAGTTCCGGGAGTAATCTCCTACGAGCAGTACTTC

abundance: once
d_gene: TRBD1
j_gene: TRBJ1-1
v_gene: TRBV5-6
CDR3aa: CASSWGQGSMNTEAFF
CDR3nt: TGTGCCAGCAGCTGGGGACAGGGAAGTATGAACACTGAAGCTTTCTTT

abundance: .
d_gene: .
j_gene: TRBJ2-1
v_gene: TRBV13
CDR3aa: CASSSPPTSSSYNEQFF
CDR3nt: TGTGCCAGCAGCTCCCCCCCGACCTCCAGCTCCTACAATGAGCAGTTCTTC

abundance: .
d_gene: .
j_gene: TRBJ2-3
v_gene: TRBV15
CDR3aa: CATSRERGAGDTQYF
CDR3nt: TGTGCCACCAGCAGAGAGAGGGGGGCCGGGGATACGCAGTATTTT

abundance: .
d_gene: .
j_gene: TRBJ1-1
v_gene: TRBV6-6
CDR3aa: CASSYPPQNTEAFF
CDR3nt: TGTGCCAGCAGTTACCCCCCACAAAACACTGAAGCTTTCTTT

abundance: .
d_gene: .
j_gene: TRBJ1-4
v_gene: TRBV18
CDR3aa: CASSRPGRGEKLFF
CDR3nt: TGTGCCAGCTCACGCCCAGGGAGAGGTGAAAAACTGTTTTTT

abundance: few
d_gene: .
j_gene: TRBJ2-7
v_gene: TRBV7-6
CDR3aa: CASSFEAGSYEQYF
CDR3nt: TGTGCCAGCAGCTTCGAGGCAGGCTCCTACGAGCAGTACTTC

abundance: .
d_gene: TRBD1
j_gene: TRBJ1-2
v_gene: TRBV7-2
CDR3aa: CASSLVWTGGTNYGYTF
CDR3nt: TGTGCCAGCAGCTTAGTATGGACAGGGGGTACAAACTATGGCTACACCTTC

abundance: once
d_gene: TRBD2
j_gene: TRBJ2-1
v_gene: TRBV9
CDR3aa: CASSEGLAGYNEQFF
CDR3nt: TGTGCCAGCAGCGAGGGACTAGCGGGCTACAATGAGCAGTTCTTC

abundance: .
d_gene: .
j_gene: TRBJ1-5
v_gene: TRBV15
CDR3aa: CATSRVGARQPQHF
CDR3nt: TGTGCCACCAGCAGAGTTGGGGCACGTCAGCCCCAGCATTTT

abundance: .
d_gene: .
j_gene: TRBJ1-2
v_gene: TRBV13
CDR3aa: CASSLVSALYGYTF
CDR3nt: TGTGCCAGCAGCTTAGTAAGTGCCCTCTATGGCTACACCTTC

abundance: .
d_gene: .
j_gene: TRBJ2-5
v_gene: TRBV25-1
CDR3aa: CASSELDRETQYF
CDR3nt: TGTGCCAGCAGTGAACTAGATAGGGAGACCCAGTACTTC

abundance: .
d_gene: TRBD1
j_gene: TRBJ2-2
v_gene: TRBV7-3
CDR3aa: CASSLIGQGAGELFF
CDR3nt: TGTGCCAGCAGCTTAATAGGTCAGGGGGCAGGAGAGCTGTTTTTT

abundance: .
d_gene: TRBD1
j_gene: TRBJ2-7
v_gene: TRBV10-2
CDR3aa: CASRGDSYEQYF
CDR3nt: TGCGCCAGCAGAGGGGACAGCTACGAGCAGTACTTC